These T cell receptor beta chains were read from a single sample in a study of T cell repertoires in cytomegalovirus infection. Antigens for these TCRs are unknown. Each CDR3 protein is one row after TCRdb ran MiXCR on the reads. The sample has around 300,000 distinct CDR3 sequences; just under 25% are singletons. The sequences come from cultured PBMCs, collected from culture after CMV antigen stimulation. Source of these receptors: a human donor in good health (CMV status not recorded). Some clones in this sample may be carry-over from other donors' samples. CDR3s include the opening cysteine and the closing phenylalanine or tryptophan. A D gene is named only where the DNA matches it firmly. Some rows mark clone size as missing; the rest say once, few, many or name a class of expanded clone.

TRBJ1-2,TRBV19,.,TRBD1,TGTGCCAGCCAATCCCGCCGACAGGGGACCTATGGCTACACCTTC,CASQSRRQGTYGYTF
TRBJ1-1,TRBV2,many,.,TGTGCCAGCACAGAGAACACTGAAGCTTTCTTT,CASTENTEAFF
TRBJ2-5,TRBV24-1,few,TRBD2,TGTGCCACCAGTATGGGAGGGGAGACCCAGTACTTC,CATSMGGETQYF
TRBJ2-3,TRBV7-6,.,.,TGTGCCAGCAGCTCACGGAGTGAGGGGGACTCGCAGTATTTT,CASSSRSEGDSQYF
TRBJ1-1,TRBV7-9,.,.,TGTGCCAGCAGCTTAGAAGGGAATATGAACACTGAAGCTTTCTTT,CASSLEGNMNTEAFF
TRBJ1-1,TRBV6-6,.,.,TGTGCCAGCAGTCCACCGTGGACATCGAACACTGAAGCTTTCTTT,CASSPPWTSNTEAFF
TRBJ2-1,TRBV7-2,many,.,TGTGCCAGCAGGTGGGACGCATCCAATGAGCAGTTCTTC,CASRWDASNEQFF
TRBJ2-1,TRBV7-2,.,.,TGTGCCAGCAGGGGGGCGGGGTCCTACAATGAGCAGTTCTTC,CASRGAGSYNEQFF
TRBJ2-1,TRBV20-1,few,.,TGCAGTGCTAGGCGGGCTGGGGGGAAGCTCTACAATGAGCAGTTCTTC,CSARRAGGKLYNEQFF
TRBJ1-1,TRBV30,.,.,TGTGCCTGGACCCGACAGGACATAAACACTGAAGCTTTCTTT,CAWTRQDINTEAFF
TRBJ2-1,TRBV6-2/TRBV6-3,few,TRBD2,TGTGCCAGCAGTTACGGCGGGAGGGCCTACAATGAGCAGTTCTTC,CASSYGGRAYNEQFF
TRBJ2-1,TRBV7-9,.,.,TGTGCCAGCAGCGAGGGCGGGTGGCTAGCGAGCTACAATGAGCAGTTCTTC,CASSEGGWLASYNEQFF
TRBJ2-3,TRBV7-2,many,TRBD2,TGTGCCAGCAGCTTAGGCACTAGCGTGGATACGCAGTATTTT,CASSLGTSVDTQYF
TRBJ2-3,TRBV2,many,.,TGTGCCAGCAGTGAAGGCTGGGGGGAAGGGACAGATACGCAGTATTTT,CASSEGWGEGTDTQYF
TRBJ1-5,TRBV7-2,many,.,TGTGCCAGCAGCTTTAAGGGGCATGGTCAGCCCCAGCATTTT,CASSFKGHGQPQHF
TRBJ2-5,TRBV30,.,.,TGTGCCTGGAGTGTTGGGGAGGAGACCCAGTACTTC,CAWSVGEETQYF
TRBJ1-5,TRBV7-2,many,.,TGTGCCAGCAGCTTCACAGCGGGATATGGTCAGCCCCAGCATTTT,CASSFTAGYGQPQHF
TRBJ1-5,TRBV2,.,.,TGTGCCAGCAGTGAAGGAGGCAGGCGAAGAAATCAGCCCCAGCATTTT,CASSEGGRRRNQPQHF
TRBJ2-3,TRBV4-1,few,TRBD2,TGCGCCAGCAGCCAAGCGACTAGCGGGATGGCAGATACGCAGTATTTT,CASSQATSGMADTQYF
TRBJ2-2,TRBV30,.,TRBD1,TGTGCCTGTCAACAGGGGTCTCAAACCGGGGAGCTGTTTTTT,CACQQGSQTGELFF
TRBJ1-5,TRBV19,many,TRBD1,TGTGCCAGCAGACAGGGGCAGATACAGCCCCAGCATTTT,CASRQGQIQPQHF
TRBJ2-2,TRBV12-3/TRBV12-4,.,.,TGTGCCAGCAGTTTTGCAGAGGGGCCTGTCGAGCTGTTTTTT,CASSFAEGPVELFF
TRBJ2-7,TRBV5-8,.,.,TGTGCCAGCAGCTTAACCCGGGAAGCGGCGACCTACGAGCAGTACTTC,CASSLTREAATYEQYF
TRBJ2-7,TRBV12-3/TRBV12-4,many,TRBD1,TGTGCCAGCAGTTCCGAGGGACAGGGGTCCTCCTACGAGCAGTACTTC,CASSSEGQGSSYEQYF
TRBJ2-1,TRBV29-1,.,TRBD2,TGCAGCGTAAACGGACTAGCGGCCTCCTACAATGAGCAGTTCTTC,CSVNGLAASYNEQFF
TRBJ2-1,TRBV7-2,.,TRBD2,TGTGCCAGCAGCTTAGCCGGGACTAGCGGGATAACGGGTGAGCAGTTCTTC,CASSLAGTSGITGEQFF
TRBJ2-7,TRBV19,.,TRBD2,TGTGCCAGTAGTATAAAAGGCGGGAGCTCCTACGAGCAGTACTTC,CASSIKGGSSYEQYF
TRBJ2-7,TRBV7-2,many,.,TGTGCCAGCAGCTTGGGTACCCGGGGCTACGAGCAGTACTTC,CASSLGTRGYEQYF
TRBJ2-5,TRBV7-2,.,.,TGTGCCAGCAGCCCTAGGCGGGGCCTAGAGACCCAGTACTTC,CASSPRRGLETQYF
TRBJ2-3,TRBV10-3,.,.,TGTGCCATCAGTGCCTCATTCACCACAGATACGCAGTATTTT,CAISASFTTDTQYF
TRBJ2-3,TRBV6-5,.,.,TGTGCCAGCAGTTCGACGGCAGATACGCAGTATTTT,CASSSTADTQYF
TRBJ2-3,TRBV5-1,.,TRBD2,TGCGCCAGCCTGGGGGGGAACACAGATACGCAGTATTTT,CASLGGNTDTQYF
TRBJ2-1,TRBV6-2/TRBV6-3,few,.,TGTGCCAGCAGGAAGTTCCAGGGTAACAATGAGCAGTTCTTC,CASRKFQGNNEQFF
TRBJ1-6,TRBV4-3,many,.,TGCGCCAGCAGCCAAGCGCCCGGGGCGCCCCTCCACTTT,CASSQAPGAPLHF
TRBJ2-7,TRBV7-2,many,TRBD2,TGTGCCAGCAGCTTAGGATCGCGGGAGCTTGTTTACGAGCAGTACTTC,CASSLGSRELVYEQYF
TRBJ2-1,TRBV7-9,few,TRBD2,TGTGCCAGCAGCTTAAACCTAGCGGGCGATGAGCAGTTCTTC,CASSLNLAGDEQFF
TRBJ2-6,TRBV7-9,.,.,TGTGCCAGCAGCTTAGAAGATGGTCGGTTACCTCCTGGGGCCAACGTCCTGACTTTC,CASSLEDGRLPPGANVLTF
TRBJ1-1,TRBV7-2,many,.,TGTGCCAGCAGCTTAAGGACCCTCCGAAAGAACACTGAAGCTTTCTTT,CASSLRTLRKNTEAFF
TRBJ2-1,TRBV7-8,.,.,TGTGCCAGCAGCTACCGGGTCGCCAATGACAATGAGCAGTTCTTC,CASSYRVANDNEQFF
TRBJ1-5,TRBV7-2,many,.,TGTGCCAGCAGCGTTGATAATCAGCCCCAGCATTTT,CASSVDNQPQHF
TRBJ1-1,TRBV6-1,.,TRBD1,TGTGCCAGCAGCGAAGACAGGGGGCGACTGGGGAACACTGAAGCTTTCTTT,CASSEDRGRLGNTEAFF
TRBJ2-7,TRBV12-3/TRBV12-4,many,.,TGTGCCAGCAGGCGACAGGCCTACGAGCAGTACTTC,CASRRQAYEQYF
TRBJ2-5,TRBV28,few,.,TGTGCCAGCAGTGTTAGGGGGACCCAGTACTTC,CASSVRGTQYF
TRBJ2-1,TRBV9,many,TRBD2,TGTGCCAGCAGCTCTAGCGGGGACTCCTACAATGAGCAGTTCTTC,CASSSSGDSYNEQFF
TRBJ2-6,TRBV4-3,few,.,TGCGCCAGCAGCCACGATCCGAATTCTGGGGCCAACGTCCTGACTTTC,CASSHDPNSGANVLTF
TRBJ2-1,TRBV5-4,few,TRBD2,TGTGCCAGCGGTCCAAACTTAGCGGGAGGGCCTCTCAATGAGCAGTTCTTC,CASGPNLAGGPLNEQFF
TRBJ2-4,TRBV28,.,TRBD2,TGTGCCAGCAGTTCCGGGGGACTAGCGGAGATAGCCAAAAACATTCAGTACTTC,CASSSGGLAEIAKNIQYF
TRBJ2-1,TRBV4-3,.,TRBD2,TGCGCCAGCAGCCAAGATGGTGGCGGGAGTCCCTATGAGCAGTTCTTC,CASSQDGGGSPYEQFF
TRBJ2-5,TRBV4-3,.,TRBD2,TGCGCCAGCAGCCAAAGCGGACCCGGGACTAGCGGTACTCAAGAGACCCAGTACTTC,CASSQSGPGTSGTQETQYF
TRBJ2-1,TRBV14,few,TRBD2,TGTGCCAGCAGCCAACTAAGCGGGAGGGCCTACAATGAGCAGTTCTTC,CASSQLSGRAYNEQFF
TRBJ1-6,TRBV4-3,.,TRBD1,TGCGCCAGCAGAATGTCCGGACAGGGGAACTCACCCCTCCACTTT,CASRMSGQGNSPLHF
TRBJ1-5,TRBV19,.,.,TGTGCCAGTAGTATAGACAGGTTGGTCAATCAGCCCCAGCATTTT,CASSIDRLVNQPQHF
TRBJ2-7,TRBV10-3,few,.,TGTGCCATCAGTGACCGCTACGAGCAGTACTTC,CAISDRYEQYF
TRBJ2-7,TRBV6-6,few,.,TGTGCCAGCAGTCCACAGGACAGTGTAACCCTCGAGCAGTACTTC,CASSPQDSVTLEQYF
TRBJ2-3,TRBV6-2/TRBV6-3,.,TRBD2,TGTGCCAGCAGCAGACTAGCGGGAGGAATAGATACGCAGTATTTT,CASSRLAGGIDTQYF
TRBJ1-5,TRBV19,.,.,TGTGCCAGTAGTATTGACGTCAGTCAGCCCCAGCATTTT,CASSIDVSQPQHF
TRBJ2-5,TRBV7-2,many,.,TGTGCCAGCAGTAACCCGGGGAGCCAAGAGACCCAGTACTTC,CASSNPGSQETQYF
TRBJ2-1,TRBV27,few,.,TGTGCCACTTTACGGGACACCTCCTACAATGAGCAGTTCTTC,CATLRDTSYNEQFF
TRBJ1-1,TRBV7-2,many,TRBD1,TGTGCCAGCAGCCTACGACAGGGGAGGAATGCTGAAGCTTTCTTT,CASSLRQGRNAEAFF
TRBJ1-1,TRBV12-3/TRBV12-4,few,.,TGTGCCAGCAACCAAGGACGGGAGGTAGCTGAAGCTTTCTTT,CASNQGREVAEAFF